This TCR beta chain was identified during a study of blood T cell repertoires in COVID-19. CDR3 length: 14 residues. V gave up 7 bases and J gave up 5 bases, with 15 bases separating them. Germline values: CDR1 LNHDA, CDR2 SQIVND (reference sequence). The method was immunoSEQ multiplex PCR; TCRdb's version includes in-frame clones alone and lacks a portion of them. The sample consists of 200,000 to 250,000 clones, 85% to 90% of them appearing once. The receptor comes from a woman in her fifties or sixties with acute or convalescent COVID-19. Specimen: peripheral blood. The rearrangement links TRBV19 to TRBJ1-5; tentative D call: TRBD1 (6 bases). The CDR3 DNA reads TGTGCCAGTACCTCCGGGAGGGGGTATCAGCCCCAGCATTTT. This sequence encodes CASTSGRGYQPQHF.